The 21 T cell receptor beta chains below all came from one sample that was sequenced in a study of T cell responses to AZD1222 COVID-19 vaccine (dated by TCRdb to the early 2020s). Per the publication, the time point label means: baseline before first vaccination. The meaning of the sample's treatment or condition label: meningococcal conjugate vaccine given as trial control. The library was prepared using the immunoSEQ multiplex PCR assay. What TCRdb holds here is the immuneACCESS table cut down to in-frame rearrangements. Part of the clones is not present; checked against another copy, under half of the missing clones reflect an unresolved V gene, and the others are unexplained. Within this sample are about 160,000 clones, with about 90% of them counted one time only. Roughly 4.4% of the sample comes from the top ten. Material: peripheral blood, obtained on day 0 of MenACWY control vaccination. These receptors were collected from an adult in good health.

This clone was detected only once. The chain employs TRBV5-4 and TRBJ2-7; TRBD2 aligns across 8 bases. There are 14 residues in the CDR3. The junction had 4 bases not matched to a gene; V was cut back by 4 bases and J by 1 base. Germline loops: CDR1 SGHNT, CDR2 YYREEE (reference sequence). The CDR3 protein is CASSTGGGSYEQYF. In nucleotides, the CDR3 is TGTGCCAGCAGCACCGGCGGGGGGTCCTACGAGCAGTACTTC.

The chain links TRBV27 to TRBJ2-1; TRBD2 aligns across 14 bases. CDR3 length: 17 amino acids. J lost 6 bases, V lost 6 bases, and 10 bases had no gene match. Germline V gene sequence: CDR1 MNHEY, CDR2 SMNVEV (reference sequence). The CDR3 region has the DNA TGTGCCAGCAGGGGGACTAGCGGGAGAGGATACAGCAATGAGCAGTTCTTC. Its translation is CASRGTSGRGYSNEQFF.

The J gene is TRBJ2-7, the V gene TRBV19, with D perhaps TRBD1 (5 bases). V was cut by 6 bases and J by 0 bases, with 12 bases left in between. Germline values: CDR1 LNHDA, CDR2 SQIVND (reference sequence). The CDR3 totals 14 residues. The CDR3 is CASSGQITSYEQYF. CDR3 DNA sequence: TGTGCCAGTAGCGGACAAATTACCTCCTACGAGCAGTACTTC.

The chain couples TRBV20-1 to TRBJ1-4; D remains ambiguous. CDR3 size: 10 residues. The germline gives CDR1 DFQATT, CDR2 SNEGSKA (reference sequence). The V and J ends lost 6 bases and 7 bases respectively, with 6 bases between them. DNA of the CDR3: TGCAGTGCGATTTCTGAAAAACTGTTTTTT. This gives the protein CSAISEKLFF.

The rearrangement joins TRBV5-1 to TRBJ2-2; no clear D. Trimming pared 0 bases from V and 10 bases from J, leaving 13 bases between. Per germline, CDR1 SGHRS and CDR2 YFSETQ. CDR3 length equals 14 residues. The CDR3 here is CASSLGVELVELFF. CDR3 sequence (DNA): TGCGCCAGCAGCTTGGGAGTGGAGTTAGTGGAGCTGTTTTTT.

The V gene is TRBV18, the J gene TRBJ1-5; 11 bases map to TRBD1. The V and J ends lost 5 bases and 6 bases, in that order; junction bases with no gene match: 6. CDR3 length equals 15 residues. Per germline, CDR1 KGHSH and CDR2 LQKENI. DNA for the CDR3: TGTGCCAGCTCATCGGGACAGGGGGGTATTCAGCCCCAGCATTTT. Translation: CASSSGQGGIQPQHF.

This rearrangement joins TRBV5-6 to TRBJ1-3; unclear D gene. The ends were cut back, 7 bases at V and 8 bases at J, with 19 bases in the middle. The germline V gene has CDR1 SGHDT and CDR2 YYEEEE. The CDR3 extends over 14 amino acids. CDR3 region: CASGHGPAAYTIYF. The DNA of the CDR3 is TGTGCCAGCGGCCATGGACCCGCGGCGTACACCATATATTTT.

This clone was observed a single time. The chain is built from TRBV11-2 and TRBJ1-3, with D hard to call. V lost 1 base and J 6 bases, leaving 10 bases between the germline ends. Germline V gene lookup returns CDR1 SGHAT and CDR2 FQNNGV. This CDR3 contains 14 residues. CDR3 sequence (DNA): TGTGCCAGCAGCTTAGGGACGGTTTTAAACACCATATATTTT. Protein sequence: CASSLGTVLNTIYF.

V is TRBV25-1 and J is TRBJ1-2, with D perhaps TRBD1 (6 bases). This CDR3 comprises 14 residues. The germline V gene has CDR1 MGHDK and CDR2 SYGVNS. V gave up 7 bases and J gave up 0 bases, with 12 bases separating them. In DNA, the CDR3 is TGTGCCAGCAAAAGTGCAGGGGCTAACTATGGCTACACCTTC. Amino acid sequence: CASKSAGANYGYTF.

In DNA, the CDR3 is TGTGCCAGCAGCTTAGCTACGGGAGCCTCTGGAAACACCATATATTTT. Translating it yields CASSLATGASGNTIYF. The rearrangement links TRBV7-6 to TRBJ1-3; D is undetermined. The length of the CDR3 is 16 residues. Germline V gives CDR1 SGHVS, CDR2 FNYEAQ. Trimming left V 0 bases short and J 0 bases short, with 9 bases between.

This rearrangement joins TRBV6-5 to TRBJ1-2, with TRBD1 as a possible D gene (6 bases). The V and J ends lost 6 bases and 3 bases respectively, with 11 bases between them. The germline gives CDR1 MNHEY, CDR2 SVGAGI. This CDR3 is 13 amino acids long. For the CDR3, the DNA is TGTGCCAGCAGCCATAGACAGGACTATGGCTACACCTTC. Translating gives CASSHRQDYGYTF.

In DNA, the CDR3 is TGTGCCAGCAGCTTAGCCCTGTCCGGGAGAAATCATGAGCAGTTCTTC. The encoded protein is CASSLALSGRNHEQFF. The gene calls are TRBV7-9 and TRBJ2-1; the D gene is possibly TRBD2 (6 bases). The germline CDR1 and CDR2 sequences are SEHNR and FQNEAQ (reference sequence). The CDR3 is 16 residues long. The V and J ends lost 0 bases and 8 bases respectively, with 17 bases between them.

The chain recombines TRBV5-1 with TRBJ1-2; D remains ambiguous. The CDR3 spans 14 residues. Trimming stripped 2 bases from V and 0 bases from J, with 8 bases between. CDR1 is SGHRS and CDR2 is YFSETQ in the germline V gene. This chain's CDR3 is CASSFENPNYGYTF. CDR3 DNA: TGCGCCAGCAGCTTCGAGAACCCTAACTATGGCTACACCTTC.

This chain links TRBV5-1 with TRBJ1-3, with unresolved D. From germline, CDR1 is SGHRS and CDR2 YFSETQ. Trimming cost V 0 bases and J 3 bases, with 7 bases left between them. This CDR3 region has 14 residues. CDR3 DNA sequence: TGCGCCAGCAGCTTGGGCGGTGGTGGAAACACCATATATTTT. It specifies CASSLGGGGNTIYF.

This clone was detected once. This chain uses TRBV5-1 with TRBJ2-7, with D perhaps matching TRBD1 (5 bases). The CDR3 spans 15 residues. In germline, CDR1 is SGHRS, CDR2 YFSETQ. V gave up 0 bases and J gave up 0 bases, with 10 bases separating them. The CDR3 protein is CASSLDAGISYEQYF. The CDR3 nucleotides are TGCGCCAGCAGCTTGGATGCAGGGATCTCCTACGAGCAGTACTTC.

The chain links TRBV28 to TRBJ1-3; tentative D call: TRBD1 (5 bases). The V end lost 0 bases, the J end lost 4 bases, and 10 bases lay between the germline ends. Germline CDR1 MDHEN, CDR2 SYDVKM. The CDR3 spans 15 residues. The CDR3 DNA is TGTGCCAGCAGTTTATGGGGGGGGATCGGAAACACCATATATTTT. It translates to CASSLWGGIGNTIYF.

The chain uses TRBV6-2 or TRBV6-3 and TRBJ1-6; 10 bases match TRBD1. Unmatched junction bases numbered 6, after V lost 5 bases and J lost 8 bases. This CDR3 is built from 15 residues. Germline CDR1 MNHEY, CDR2 SVGEGT. The CDR3 DNA reads as TGTGCCAGCAGTGACCGGACAGGGGGGCATTCACCCCTCCACTTT. Protein: CASSDRTGGHSPLHF.

This rearrangement joins TRBV5-1 to TRBJ1-6; the match to TRBD1 covers 8 bases. Germline assignment: CDR1 SGHRS and CDR2 YFSETQ. The V segment lost 1 base and the J segment 5 bases; nucleotides outside the gene matches: 5. The CDR3 extends over 16 amino acids. CDR3 amino acids: CASSLWGQVDNSPLHF. The CDR3 nucleotides are TGCGCCAGCAGCTTGTGGGGACAGGTTGATAATTCACCCCTCCACTTT.

V gene TRBV7-6 combines with J gene TRBJ1-1; tentative D call: TRBD1 (6 bases). In germline, CDR1 is SGHVS, CDR2 FNYEAQ. This CDR3 has 15 amino acids. V lost 0 bases and J 1 base, leaving 9 bases between the germline ends. The CDR3 reads CASSLARTANTEAFF. CDR3 nucleotides: TGTGCCAGCAGCTTAGCGCGGACAGCGAACACTGAAGCTTTCTTT.

The J gene is TRBJ1-5, the V gene TRBV18; D uncertain. The CDR3 runs 13 residues. V lost 4 bases, J lost 1 base, and 5 bases lay in between. Germline V gives CDR1 KGHSH, CDR2 LQKENI. The CDR3: CASSLKSNQPQHF. The CDR3 coding sequence is TGTGCCAGCTCACTCAAAAGCAATCAGCCCCAGCATTTT.

The chain employs TRBV5-6 and TRBJ1-1; 7 positions match TRBD1. Unmatched junction bases numbered 13, after V lost 0 bases and J lost 5 bases. CDR3 size: 17 residues. Germline V gene lookup returns CDR1 SGHDT and CDR2 YYEEEE. This CDR3 reads CASSLGDSRSLTTEAFF. The CDR3 DNA reads TGTGCCAGCAGCTTGGGGGACAGCCGATCTTTGACGACTGAAGCTTTCTTT.